This TCR beta chain was captured by sequencing in a study of blood T cell repertoires in COVID-19. Study information: Acute-phase and convalescent COVID-19 samples originated in the United States, Italy and Spain. PBMCs, B-cell-depleted T cells, or T cells were the source of the cDNA or gDNA that made up the material.

How the authors handled the data: Estimates of nucleated cell counts were drawn from the amplification of reference gene primers. TCRdb's table, derived via immunoSEQ multiplex PCR, lists solely in-frame clones and lacks some. D and trimming were read from the DNA, whereas the V and J calls and clone size are those reported in that table. The table has a few hundred thousand clones, about 89% seen once. This clone was counted a few times. The receptor's source is a woman between 55 and 75 years old with acute or convalescent COVID-19. The specimen was peripheral blood.

CDR3 nucleotide sequence: TGTGCCAGCAGCTTAGAAGGGGGGAACACTGAAGCTTTCTTT. This gives the protein CASSLEGGNTEAFF. J is TRBJ1-1 and V is TRBV7-9; maybe TRBD1 (6 bases). V gave up 1 base and J gave up 1 base, with 7 bases separating them. This CDR3 is built from 14 residues. Germline CDR1 reads SEHNR; CDR2 reads FQNEAQ (reference sequence).